These T cell receptor beta chains were read from a single sample in a study of identifying expanded T cells in peripheral blood. Sequencing used immunoSEQ multiplex PCR; TCRdb keeps in-frame clones, though not all of them. The repertoire has 100,000 or so clones, about 83% of them found once; the top ten carry roughly 15%. Sequencing used blood. These receptors originate from a person between 18 and 75 years old in good health. Both conserved end residues are part of each CDR3. Each record gives: D gene, J gene, V gene, clone size, CDR3 DNA, CDR3 protein. A D gene is named only where the DNA matches it firmly. Clone size is not always given. Where it is, it says once, few, many or a class for expanded clones.

-	TRBJ1-5	TRBV9	-	TGTGCCAGCAGCGACGGATATAGCAATCAGCCCCAGCATTTT	CASSDGYSNQPQHF
-	TRBJ1-2	TRBV13	-	TGTGCCAGCAGCTCAGGACAGCTTGCTAACTATGGCTACACCTTC	CASSSGQLANYGYTF
-	TRBJ1-2	TRBV2	few	TGTGCCACCAAGGGAGTGAGAGGCTACACCTTC	CATKGVRGYTF
-	TRBJ2-7	TRBV19	-	TGTGCCAGTAGTATAGCAGGCAGAGGGGACGGCGAGCAGTACTTC	CASSIAGRGDGEQYF
-	TRBJ2-5	TRBV7-8	-	TGTGCCAGCACCTTAGACCTTTGGGGAGAGACCCAGTACTTC	CASTLDLWGETQYF
-	TRBJ2-7	TRBV6-5	-	TGTGCCAGCAGTTATTCCGAGGCCTCTATCAAGCAGTACTTC	CASSYSEASIKQYF
-	TRBJ2-1	TRBV6-5	-	TGTGCCAGCAGTTGGTTGGACGCAAGCTCCTACAATGAGCAGTTCTTC	CASSWLDASSYNEQFF
TRBD1	TRBJ1-2	TRBV27	once	TGTGCCAGCAGTCTTAAACCCCCTCGGTCAGGGGGCGTTGAGAGAGTACGCTACACCTTC	CASSLKPPRSGGVERVRYTF
TRBD2	TRBJ2-3	TRBV28	-	TGTGCCAGCAGTTCATATAGCGGGGGCGCCACAGATACGCAGTATTTT	CASSSYSGGATDTQYF
-	TRBJ2-7	TRBV6-5	-	TGTGCCAGCAGCTATACTAGGATCGGCGAGCAGTACTTC	CASSYTRIGEQYF
-	TRBJ1-2	TRBV5-1	-	TGCGCCAGCAGCTTGGTTCCGGGCAGAGCTAACTATGGCTACACCTTC	CASSLVPGRANYGYTF
TRBD1	TRBJ2-7	TRBV6-5	-	TGTGCCAGCAGTTACTACGACAGGGTACTGGGCTACGAGCAGTACTTC	CASSYYDRVLGYEQYF
-	TRBJ1-4	TRBV5-1	-	TGCGCCAGCAGCTTTGGAGCACGCGAAAAACTGTTTTTT	CASSFGAREKLFF
-	TRBJ1-2	TRBV5-1	-	TGCGCCAGCAGCTTGGGCTCAGGGGCTAACTATGGCTACACCTTC	CASSLGSGANYGYTF
-	TRBJ2-6	TRBV4-3	-	TGCGCCAGCAGCCAAGATGCGGCTGGGGCCAACGTCCTGACTTTC	CASSQDAAGANVLTF
-	TRBJ1-1	TRBV6-1	-	TGTGCCAGCAGTGGAGTTTTTGAGAATAGGGGGAGGTCTGAAGCTTTCTTT	CASSGVFENRGRSEAFF
-	TRBJ2-3	TRBV30	-	TGTGCCTGGAGCGAACTCATAGGCACAGATACGCAGTATTTT	CAWSELIGTDTQYF
-	TRBJ2-3	TRBV14	-	TGTGCCAGCAGCCAAGATCAAACAGCACAAGATACGCAGTATTTT	CASSQDQTAQDTQYF
TRBD1	TRBJ1-2	TRBV2	-	TGTGCCAGCAGTCCGACAGGGGTCTATAACTATGGCTACACCTTC	CASSPTGVYNYGYTF
TRBD1	TRBJ2-1	TRBV5-1	once	TGCGCCAGCAGCTTGGTCACAGGGGCTAACAATGAGCAGTTCTTC	CASSLVTGANNEQFF
TRBD1	TRBJ1-4	TRBV5-6	-	TGTGCCAGCAGCCCCGGGACAGCAAAAGAACTGTTTTTT	CASSPGTAKELFF
-	TRBJ1-5	TRBV7-6	-	TGTGCCAGCAGCCCGGGCCGGGACCTAAGAAGTCAGCCCCAGCATTTT	CASSPGRDLRSQPQHF
-	TRBJ1-2	TRBV7-9	-	TGTGCCAGCGGCGGGGACTTATATGGCTACACCTTC	CASGGDLYGYTF
-	TRBJ1-6	TRBV7-2	-	TGTGCCAGCAGCTTAAACAGGGAATCACCCCTCCACTTT	CASSLNRESPLHF
-	TRBJ2-7	TRBV5-6	-	TGTGCCAGCAGCTTATATGCCGATAGCTCCTACGAGCAGTACTTC	CASSLYADSSYEQYF
-	TRBJ2-6	TRBV6-4	-	TGTGCCAGTCGCCCGGGGGCTGGGGCCAACGTCCTGACTTTC	CASRPGAGANVLTF
-	TRBJ2-1	TRBV18	-	TGTGCCAGCTCACCGCAAGGGATTGGGACATCGGGGGCTGAGCAGTTCTTC	CASSPQGIGTSGAEQFF
-	TRBJ2-5	TRBV18	-	TGTGCCAGCTCACCAAGTCCAAGCAGAGAGACCCAGTACTTC	CASSPSPSRETQYF
-	TRBJ1-4	TRBV15	-	TGTGCCACCAGCTACTCGGGATCTAATGAAAAACTGTTTTTT	CATSYSGSNEKLFF
-	TRBJ2-7	TRBV5-6	-	TGTGCCAGCAGCTTGACGAGTTACGAGCAGTACTTC	CASSLTSYEQYF
TRBD1	TRBJ1-6	TRBV25-1	-	TGTGCCAGCAGCGGGGGACAGGGTAACTCCTATAATTCACCCCTCCACTTT	CASSGGQGNSYNSPLHF
-	TRBJ2-7	TRBV27	-	TGTGCCAGCAGTACCTCCTACGAGCAGTACTTC	CASSTSYEQYF
-	TRBJ2-7	TRBV7-9	-	TGTGCCAGCAGCTTAGTCGGCGAGTCCTACGAGCAGTACTTC	CASSLVGESYEQYF
-	TRBJ2-7	TRBV11-2	-	TGTGCCAGCAGCTTAGGGTTGCAGGGCTTTTTCTCCTACGAGCAGTACTTC	CASSLGLQGFFSYEQYF
TRBD1	TRBJ1-5	TRBV28	-	TGTGCCAGCAGTTCGGGACAGGGGGCCGGGGAGCCCCAGCATTTT	CASSSGQGAGEPQHF
-	TRBJ1-4	TRBV19	-	TGTGCCAGTAGTATAGGGGGAGTATTGGTTTTT	CASSIGGVLVF
-	TRBJ2-7	TRBV5-6	few	TGTGCCAGCAGCTTGGGCTACGAGCAGTACTTC	CASSLGYEQYF
TRBD1	TRBJ2-7	TRBV11-3	-	TGTGCCAGCAGCTTAGGGACAGGAACCTACGAGCAGTACTTC	CASSLGTGTYEQYF
TRBD2	TRBJ2-5	TRBV12-5	-	TGTGCTAGTGGCCCCGGAGGCGGGGGCCAAGAGACCCAGTACTTC	CASGPGGGGQETQYF
-	TRBJ1-3	TRBV28	once	TGTGCCAGCCGACCAGGAGTCCTCTCTGGAAACACCATATATTTT	CASRPGVLSGNTIYF
TRBD1	TRBJ1-2	TRBV18	-	TGTGCCAGCTCACCGCAGGGGGCAGGAAACTATGGCTACACCTTC	CASSPQGAGNYGYTF
-	TRBJ1-6	TRBV15	-	TGTGCCACCAGCAGATACGGTCTAAGCTCCTATAATTCACCCCTCCACTTT	CATSRYGLSSYNSPLHF
-	TRBJ1-2	TRBV4-2	-	TGTGCCAGCAGCCAAGGTGTCCCCCGGGACCTTGGAGGGGGCTACACCTTC	CASSQGVPRDLGGGYTF
-	TRBJ2-2	TRBV5-1	-	TGCGCCAGCAGCATCAGGACAGAGAACACCGGGGAGCTGTTTTTT	CASSIRTENTGELFF
-	TRBJ2-6	TRBV5-1	-	TGCGCCAGCAGCTTTAACTCTGGGGCCAACGTCCTGACTTTC	CASSFNSGANVLTF
-	TRBJ2-7	TRBV7-9	-	TGTGCCAGCAGCCACCCGAGCCACCCCTACGAGCAGTACTTC	CASSHPSHPYEQYF
TRBD1	TRBJ2-5	TRBV7-9	once	TGTGCCAGCACAAGGACAGGGTTTGAAGAGACCCAGTACTTC	CASTRTGFEETQYF
-	TRBJ2-3	TRBV7-2	-	TGTGCCAGCAGCGCAGTGGGGAGCACAGATACGCAGTATTTT	CASSAVGSTDTQYF
-	TRBJ2-5	TRBV5-1	-	TGCGCCAGCAGCTCCACCCCCCAAGAGACCCAGTACTTC	CASSSTPQETQYF
TRBD1	TRBJ2-1	TRBV14	-	TGTGCCAGCAGCCAAGCGGGACAGGTAAGGGGGGAGCAGTTCTTC	CASSQAGQVRGEQFF
TRBD2	TRBJ2-5	TRBV5-4	-	TGTGCCAGCAGCTCCCCGCAGGGGCGCGAACTTCCAGCGGGGGAAGAGACCCAGTACTTC	CASSSPQGRELPAGEETQYF
-	TRBJ2-3	TRBV15	-	TGTGCCACCAGCAGAGACTCGATCACAGATACGCAGTATTTT	CATSRDSITDTQYF
-	TRBJ1-1	TRBV29-1	-	TGCAGCGTTAACAGTGGGTCTGGAGCCACTGAAGCTTTCTTT	CSVNSGSGATEAFF
-	TRBJ2-3	TRBV7-2	few	TGTGCCAGCAGCTTGCGCGGGGCGAGCACAGATACGCAGTATTTT	CASSLRGASTDTQYF
TRBD1	TRBJ2-3	TRBV11-2	-	TGTGCCAGCAGAGAGACAGGGGGCTCAGATACGCAGTATTTT	CASRETGGSDTQYF
TRBD1	TRBJ2-1	TRBV2	-	TGTGCCAGCAGAGGACAGGGGGCGGTTTACAATGAGCAGTTCTTC	CASRGQGAVYNEQFF
-	TRBJ1-2	TRBV5-4	-	TGTGCCAGCACCTGGGCGGGCACATCCTATGGCTACACCTTC	CASTWAGTSYGYTF
TRBD1	TRBJ1-4	TRBV6-5	-	TGTGCCAGCAGTGGACAGGGCAATGAAAAACTGTTTTTT	CASSGQGNEKLFF